These 27 T cell receptor beta chains came from one sample sequenced in a study of cytomegalovirus exposure and HLA in healthy donors (dated by TCRdb to 2016 to 2017). The library was obtained by the immunoSEQ multiplex PCR assay. The multiplex PCR relied on a mix of 60 forward primers for TCR Vbeta segments and 13 reverse primers for TCR Jbeta segments. Imported from immuneACCESS, the table was reduced by TCRdb to in-frame sequences with V and J called. These copies leave out some clones; in studies compared against another copy, an unresolved V gene accounts for under half, and the cause of the remainder is not known. Counted in this sample were approximately 70,000 clones; more than 80% of them appeared once. The top ten hold around 2.9% of the sample. Sequencing input: PBMCs. Every receptor here comes from a woman in her twenties or thirties in good health and CMV-seronegative.

This chain uses TRBV29-1 with TRBJ1-2; a possible D gene is TRBD1 (5 bases). V lost 0 bases and J lost 4, with 12 bases in between. This CDR3 is built from 14 residues. Germline CDR1 and CDR2: SQVTM and ANQGSEA. CDR3: CSVEDARARYGYTF. As DNA, the CDR3 is TGCAGCGTTGAAGATGCCAGGGCCCGCTATGGCTACACCTTC.

The V and J genes are TRBV12-2 and TRBJ1-1; the D segment call TRBD1 is taken from the table without a DNA check. TRBV12-2 is termed a pseudogene. This CDR3 is 17 amino acids long. This CDR3 reads CASRLADRDTVDTEAFF. CDR3 sequence (DNA): TGTGCAAGTCGCTTAGCGGACCGGGACACGGTGGACACTGAAGCTTTCTTT.

Worth noting for this clone: Sequence at one end of the junction differs from germline and may be a read error. The chain carries TRBV7-9 and TRBJ1-2; maybe TRBD1 (5 bases). Germline-derived CDR1 and CDR2 are SEHNR and FQNEAQ (reference sequence). The length of the CDR3 is 16 residues. DNA for the CDR3: TGTTCCAGCAGCCGCAGCCGACAGAGTACTAACTATGGCTACACCTTC. Amino acids: CSSSRSRQSTNYGYTF.

The CDR3 here is CASYPSGRNEKLFF. DNA for the CDR3: TGTGCCAGCTACCCCAGCGGTCGTAATGAAAAACTGTTTTTT. The chain is built from TRBV28 and TRBJ1-4; no firm D call. CDR1 MDHEN and CDR2 SYDVKM come from the germline V gene. Trimming cost V 8 bases and J 4 bases, with 14 bases left between them. CDR3 length: 14 residues.

The V gene is TRBV6-1, the J gene TRBJ1-5; D not certain. Looked up from germline, CDR1 is MNHNS and CDR2 is SASEGT. Trimming shortened V by 2 bases and J by 0 bases, and 14 bases separated the two germline ends. The CDR3 consists of 17 residues. The CDR3 reads CASSEKKSSISNQPQHF. In DNA, the CDR3 is TGTGCCAGCAGTGAAAAGAAAAGTTCTATTAGCAATCAGCCCCAGCATTTT.

For the CDR3, the DNA is TGTGCCAGCAGTGAGACAGCCACCAATCAGCCCCAGCATTTT. Amino acids: CASSETATNQPQHF. The V gene is TRBV6-4, the J gene TRBJ1-5; possibly TRBD1 for D (5 bases). V was trimmed by 3 bases and J by 3 bases, leaving 9 bases between them. Germline V lookup: CDR1 MRHNA, CDR2 SNTAGT. The CDR3 sequence is 14 residues long.

The DNA for the CDR3 is TGTGCCACCAGCAGAGTCGGACAGTATAATTCACCCCTCCACTTT. Translated, it gives CATSRVGQYNSPLHF. The chain is built from TRBV15 and TRBJ1-6, with a weak D call TRBD1 (6 bases). The CDR3 sequence is 15 residues long. Germline V gene lookup returns CDR1 LNHNV and CDR2 YYDKDF (reference sequence). The V end lost 1 base, the J end lost 4 bases, and 8 bases lay between the germline ends.

This clone was seen a handful of times. The gene calls are TRBV9 and TRBJ2-2; the match to TRBD2 covers 12 bases. Germline trimming cut 0 bases from V and 6 bases from J; bases unmatched to any gene: 3. Germline assignment: CDR1 SGDLS and CDR2 YYNGEE. The CDR3 loop spans 16 amino acids. In DNA form, the CDR3 reads TGTGCCAGCAGCGTAGTCCCTAGCGGGGGGGCCGGGGAGCTGTTTTTT. Amino acid sequence: CASSVVPSGGAGELFF.

The V call is TRBV6-5, the J call TRBJ1-5, with 9 bases fitting TRBD1. This CDR3 spans 14 amino acids. Germline V gene sequence: CDR1 MNHEY, CDR2 SVGAGI. The V gene end was trimmed by 6 bases and the J gene end by 6 bases; junction bases not matched to a gene: 6. CDR3 nucleotides: TGTGCCAGCAGGCCCCCGGGACAGGGTCAGCCCCAGCATTTT. This encodes CASRPPGQGQPQHF.

This clone occurred once. CDR3 sequence (DNA): TGTGCCAGCCCTCCGACCGCGCTAGAAGGGGAAGATACGCAGTATTTT. The encoded protein is CASPPTALEGEDTQYF. The chain is built from TRBV28 and TRBJ2-3, with D possibly being TRBD1 (5 bases). The CDR3 has 16 residues. V lost 8 bases and J lost 5, with 23 bases in between. Germline V gene data show CDR1 as MDHEN and CDR2 as SYDVKM. Based on the CDR3 plus reference TRBV28 and TRBJ2-3, the full variable domain is DVKVTQSSRYLVKRTGEKVFLECVQDMDHENMFWYRQDPGLGLRLIYFSYDVKMKEKGDIPEGYSVSREKKERFSLILESASTNQTSMYLCASPPTALEGEDTQYFGPGTRLTVL.

The gene calls are TRBV2 and TRBJ1-1, with TRBD1 matching over 9 bases. V shed 9 bases and J 4 bases; nucleotides not matched to a gene: 6. Germline CDR1 is SNHLY and CDR2 is FYNNEI. CDR3 length equals 13 residues. CDR3 in DNA: TGTGCCAGTTTGGACAGGGGATTCACTGAAGCTTTCTTT. Amino acid sequence: CASLDRGFTEAFF.

The gene calls are TRBV6-5 and TRBJ2-7, with D maybe TRBD1 (6 bases). V dropped 4 bases and J dropped 2 bases, with 12 bases sitting between them. This CDR3 contains 14 residues. Germline assignment: CDR1 MNHEY and CDR2 SVGAGI. Here the CDR3 reads CASSFQQGPYEQYF. DNA for the CDR3: TGTGCCAGCAGTTTCCAACAGGGACCCTACGAGCAGTACTTC.

The chain employs TRBV10-1 and TRBJ2-2, with D unresolved. Germline V gives CDR1 WNHNN, CDR2 SYGVQD (reference sequence). CDR3 length: 15 residues. V dropped 6 bases and J dropped 1 base, with 12 bases sitting between them. CDR3 loop: CASSLDPLNTGELFF. CDR3 DNA: TGCGCCAGCAGCCTAGACCCACTGAACACCGGGGAGCTGTTTTTT.

V is TRBV15 and J is TRBJ2-5, with 9 bases fitting TRBD2. J lost 5 bases, V lost 6 bases, and 10 bases had no gene match. The CDR3 runs 15 residues. Germline V lookup: CDR1 LNHNV, CDR2 YYDKDF (reference sequence). Here the CDR3 reads CATSPPGTSLETQYF. The CDR3 DNA reads as TGTGCCACCAGTCCTCCCGGGACTAGCCTCGAGACCCAGTACTTC.

The rearrangement links TRBV6-1 to TRBJ2-7, with D perhaps TRBD2 (6 bases). V lost 2 bases, J lost 6 bases, and 23 bases lay in between. CDR1 MNHNS and CDR2 SASEGT come from the germline V gene. This CDR3 has 17 amino acids. The CDR3 here is CASSEFMGAGPGREQYF. CDR3 coding DNA: TGTGCCAGCAGTGAATTTATGGGAGCGGGTCCGGGCCGCGAGCAGTACTTC.

CDR3: CASSLVPGGNTEAFF. CDR3 nucleotides: TGCGCCAGCAGCTTGGTTCCAGGGGGCAACACTGAAGCTTTCTTT. The V call is TRBV5-1, the J call TRBJ1-1; TRBD1 matches at 8 bases. This CDR3 comprises 15 residues. Germline trimming cut 0 bases from V and 2 bases from J; bases unmatched to any gene: 3. Germline-derived CDR1 and CDR2 are SGHRS and YFSETQ.

Concerning this clone: An end of the junction differs from the germline gene, which may be a read error. The chain combines TRBV7-9 with TRBJ2-3; D uncertain. This CDR3 comprises 12 residues. Germline V CDR1 and CDR2: SEHNR, FQNEAQ (reference sequence). This CDR3 is CSSSLPTDTQYF. CDR3 nucleotides: TGTTCCAGCAGCTTACCGACAGATACGCAGTATTTT.

The chain employs TRBV19 and TRBJ1-2, with 8 bases aligning to TRBD1. Germline CDR1 reads LNHDA; CDR2 reads SQIVND (reference sequence). Trimming cost V 1 base and J 8 bases; bases outside gene matches: 3. CDR3 size: 13 residues. The CDR3 loop reads CASSIGTGRGYTF. CDR3 nucleotide sequence: TGTGCCAGTAGTATAGGGACAGGGAGAGGCTACACCTTC. Variable domain in full (rest from reference TRBV19 and TRBJ1-2): DGGITQSPKYLFRKEGQNVTLSCEQNLNHDAMYWYRQDPGQGLRLIYYSQIVNDFQKGDIAEGYSVSREKKESFPLTVTSAQKNPTAFYLCASSIGTGRGYTFGSGTRLTVV.

This rearrangement joins TRBV19 to TRBJ2-2; 16 bases map to TRBD2. The CDR3 is 17 residues long. The germline V gene encodes CDR1 LNHDA and CDR2 SQIVND (reference sequence). Germline trimming cut 7 bases from V and 6 bases from J; bases unmatched to any gene: 8. CDR3 nucleotides: TGTGCCAGTACCCGGGGGACTAGCGGGGGGGCGTCCGGGGAGCTGTTTTTT. This sequence encodes CASTRGTSGGASGELFF.

J is TRBJ1-1 and V is TRBV6-1; 8 positions match TRBD1. Germline V lookup: CDR1 MNHNS, CDR2 SASEGT. The length of the CDR3 is 15 residues. V trimming: 5 bases; J trimming: 2 bases; junction bases outside the gene matches: 7. The CDR3 nucleotides read TGTGCCAGCAGTAGAGGACAGGGCGCCAACACTGAAGCTTTCTTT. This codes for CASSRGQGANTEAFF.

The chain employs TRBV5-1 and TRBJ1-4; TRBD1 matches 7 bases. V lost 5 bases, J lost 8 bases, and 9 bases stayed unmatched. CDR1 SGHRS and CDR2 YFSETQ come from the germline V gene. The CDR3 sequence is 14 residues long. CDR3 loop: CASRGQGGQEKLFF. CDR3 bases: TGCGCCAGCAGGGGGCAGGGGGGACAAGAAAAACTGTTTTTT.

This clone was seen a handful of times. V and J are TRBV7-9 and TRBJ2-5; D unclear. V dropped 0 bases and J dropped 2 bases, with 10 bases sitting between them. Germline values: CDR1 SEHNR, CDR2 FQNEAQ (reference sequence). The CDR3 length is 15 residues. The CDR3 reads CASSLAVAGQETQYF. In nucleotides, the CDR3 is TGTGCCAGCAGCTTAGCCGTGGCAGGTCAAGAGACCCAGTACTTC.

As concerns this clone: One end of the junction fails to match germline, which may point to a read error. The V and J genes are TRBV25-1 and TRBJ1-6; D unresolved. CDR3 length: 12 residues. Germline V CDR1 and CDR2: MGHDK, SYGVNS. The CDR3: CASSESENSLYF. The CDR3 coding sequence is TGTGCCAGCAGTGAATCTGAGAACAGTCTGTACTTT.

This sequence joins TRBV4-3 and TRBJ1-1, with 8 bases that match TRBD1. From germline, CDR1 is LGHNA and CDR2 YSLEER. This CDR3 has 15 residues. With 2 bases clipped from V and 5 bases from J, the junction kept 7 bases outside the gene matches. The CDR3 loop is CASSQQDRGGTEAFF. As DNA, the CDR3 is TGCGCCAGCAGCCAACAAGACAGGGGAGGTACTGAAGCTTTCTTT.

The rearrangement uses TRBV7-2 and TRBJ2-3; 7 bases map to TRBD1. This CDR3 region has 14 residues. J lost 4 bases, V lost 3 bases, and 4 bases had no gene match. Germline V gene data show CDR1 as SGHTA and CDR2 as FQGNSA. The CDR3 DNA sequence: TGTGCCAGCAGCTTGGAAGGGGGCCCAGATACGCAGTATTTT. Translated: CASSLEGGPDTQYF.

This chain links TRBV10-3 with TRBJ1-5, with 10 positions matching TRBD1. The CDR3 consists of 14 residues. V gave up 9 bases and J gave up 0 bases; unmatched junction bases: 2. Germline V gives CDR1 ENHRY, CDR2 SYGVKD. The CDR3 sequence: CAMGTGDSNQPQHF. The CDR3 DNA reads TGTGCCATGGGGACAGGGGATAGCAATCAGCCCCAGCATTTT.

The chain combines TRBV27 with TRBJ1-1; D possibly corresponds to TRBD1 (5 bases). The V end lost 1 base, the J end lost 8 bases, and 11 bases lay between the germline ends. This CDR3 region has 13 residues. Per germline, CDR1 MNHEY and CDR2 SMNVEV (reference sequence). The CDR3, as DNA: TGTGCCAGCAGTTTATTTGCGGCAGGGGAAGCTTTCTTT. Encoded protein: CASSLFAAGEAFF.